The rows below give T cell receptor beta chains drawn from one sample of a study of identical twins. One entry per CDR3 protein results from TCRdb running MiXCR on the 5' RACE reads. Found here are 1.5 million to 2 million distinct CDR3 sequences, about 30% of them singletons; the top ten hold around 0.25%. The source material was cord blood. The receptors originated from a newborn girl in good health. Both conserved end residues are part of each CDR3. A D gene is named only where the DNA matches it firmly. Clone size is given for some rows only: seen once, a few or many times, or a class if the clone is expanded.

abundance	v_gene	d_gene	j_gene	CDR3nt	CDR3aa
many	TRBV20-1	.	TRBJ2-7	TGCAGTGCTAGCCCGGACTCCTACGAGCAGTACTTC	CSASPDSYEQYF
.	TRBV20-1	TRBD2	TRBJ2-1	TGCAGTGCTAGAGCCGGGACTAGCGGGCTTCACAATGAGCAGTTCTTC	CSARAGTSGLHNEQFF
.	TRBV2	.	TRBJ2-3	TGTGCCAGCAACACTAGCCCTCAAGATACGCAGTATTTT	CASNTSPQDTQYF
few	TRBV6-5	TRBD1	TRBJ1-4	TGTGCCAGCAGTTACGACAGGGTGAGATCGGGTGAAAAACTGTTTTTT	CASSYDRVRSGEKLFF
few	TRBV28	.	TRBJ1-1	TGTGCCAGCATCCCTCCGGGGGTGGGCACTGAAGCTTTCTTT	CASIPPGVGTEAFF
few	TRBV6-2/TRBV6-3	.	TRBJ2-1	TGTGCCAGCAGTTACAGGACTTTATACAATGAGCAGTTCTTC	CASSYRTLYNEQFF
.	TRBV3-1	.	TRBJ2-1	TGTGCCAGCAGCCAAGCGGGGGGCCATGAGCAGTTCTTC	CASSQAGGHEQFF
once	TRBV20-1	TRBD1	TRBJ1-2	TGCAGTGCTAGCCCAGGGGGCGCGTACTATGGCTACACCTTC	CSASPGGAYYGYTF
many	TRBV5-1	.	TRBJ2-3	TGCGCCAGCAGCCAACAACAGCTTCACACCAGCACAGATACGCAGTATTTT	CASSQQQLHTSTDTQYF
.	TRBV4-1	.	TRBJ2-3	TGCGCCAGCAGCCAGGGACTCCTTCACACAGATACGCAGTATTTT	CASSQGLLHTDTQYF
few	TRBV28	TRBD2	TRBJ2-1	TGTGCCAGCAGTTTAACGGGACTAGCGGGCCGGTCCACATACAATGAGCAGTTCTTC	CASSLTGLAGRSTYNEQFF
few	TRBV4-1	.	TRBJ1-5	TGCGCCAGCAGCCAGCAGGCGATTTATAGCAATCAGCCCCAGCATTTT	CASSQQAIYSNQPQHF
.	TRBV4-2	TRBD2	TRBJ2-1	TGTGCCAGCAGCATCATGGCGGTAGCGGGAGTACGCAATGAGCAGTTCTTC	CASSIMAVAGVRNEQFF
many	TRBV29-1	.	TRBJ2-5	TGCAGCGTTGCTGAGACCGGAGAGACCCAGTACTTC	CSVAETGETQYF
.	TRBV29-1	.	TRBJ1-3	TGCAGCGTCGTCGGGAGAAACACCATATATTTT	CSVVGRNTIYF
.	TRBV2	.	TRBJ2-5	TGTGCCAGCAGTGTATTCCAGGGGAAGGAGACCCAGTACTTC	CASSVFQGKETQYF
.	TRBV20-1	TRBD2	TRBJ2-7	TGCAGTGCTCAGATGGGGACTAGCGGTTACTACGAGCAGTACTTC	CSAQMGTSGYYEQYF
.	TRBV12-3/TRBV12-4	.	TRBJ2-7	TGTGCCAGCGGAAGTATAGGCGGGATAAACTCCTACAATGAGCAGTACTTC	CASGSIGGINSYNEQYF
.	TRBV20-1	TRBD1	TRBJ1-2	TGCAGTGCTAGAGTGGGACAGGGACTACGGATGAGCTACACCTTC	CSARVGQGLRMSYTF
.	TRBV5-1	TRBD2	TRBJ2-1	TGCGCCAGCAGCTCCCCCTTGGACAGACTAGCGGGACCCTACAATGAGCAGTTCTTC	CASSSPLDRLAGPYNEQFF
.	TRBV20-1	.	TRBJ2-1	TGCAGTGCTAGAGGTCAGGGTCCGAATGAGCAGTTCTTC	CSARGQGPNEQFF
.	TRBV7-2	.	TRBJ2-7	TGTGCCAGCAGCTTAGCGCCGGGTTCTACCTACGAGCAGTACTTC	CASSLAPGSTYEQYF
.	TRBV20-1	.	TRBJ2-7	TGCAGTACAAGGGGGGGGGTAACCTACGAGCAGTACTTC	CSTRGGVTYEQYF
.	TRBV29-1	TRBD1	TRBJ2-4	TGCAGCGTTCTCGTCAGGGGGAACATTCAGTACTTC	CSVLVRGNIQYF
.	TRBV3-1	.	TRBJ2-5	TGTGCCAGCAGCCGGGGTGGGCTTCGGGGATACAATGAGCAGTACTTC	CASSRGGLRGYNEQYF
few	TRBV14	TRBD2	TRBJ2-7	TGTGCCAGCAGCCGAGGACTAGCGGGGGACTCGTCCTACAATGAGCAGTACTTC	CASSRGLAGDSSYNEQYF
few	TRBV29-1	TRBD2	TRBJ2-5	TGTAGCGTTGGAACTAGACTAGCGCTCTACAATGAGCAGTACTTC	CSVGTRLALYNEQYF
few	TRBV10-3	TRBD2	TRBJ2-1	TGTGCCATCAGCGGACTAGCGGACAATGAGCAGTTCTTC	CAISGLADNEQFF
.	TRBV7-7	TRBD2	TRBJ2-5	TGTGCCAGCAGCCCCACACTAGCGGGGGGGCCGGGTGAGCAGTACTTC	CASSPTLAGGPGEQYF
.	TRBV29-1	.	TRBJ1-1	TGCAGCGTGGGGCGGGGACCCACTGAAGCTTTCTTT	CSVGRGPTEAFF
many	TRBV3-1	.	TRBJ2-5	TGTGCCAGCAGCCTAAGAGGCTTGAAGCAAGAGACCCAGTACTTC	CASSLRGLKQETQYF
few	TRBV20-1	.	TRBJ2-7	TGCAGTGCTAGAAAGGGACCGGGGCAGTACTTC	CSARKGPGQYF
.	TRBV12-3/TRBV12-4	TRBD1	TRBJ1-1	TGTGCCAGCAGTCAAGGACAGGGAAGGAACACTGAAGCTTTCTTT	CASSQGQGRNTEAFF
.	TRBV6-1	TRBD1	TRBJ2-1	TGTGCCAGCAGTGAAGAGCCCTGGGACAGCTCCTACAATGAGCAGTTCTTC	CASSEEPWDSSYNEQFF
few	TRBV7-9	TRBD2	TRBJ2-3	TGTGCCAGCAGCATTCCGGGACTAAGCACAGATACGCAGTATTTT	CASSIPGLSTDTQYF
.	TRBV18	TRBD2	TRBJ2-1	TGTGCCAGCTCACCAGTAACTAGCGGGGACAATGAGCAGTTCTTC	CASSPVTSGDNEQFF
.	TRBV12-3/TRBV12-4	TRBD2	TRBJ2-4	TGTGCCAGCAGGACCCTTTTCGGGACTAGCGGGAGGGCCAAGGCCAAAAACATTCAGTACTTC	CASRTLFGTSGRAKAKNIQYF
.	TRBV6-2/TRBV6-3	TRBD2	TRBJ2-6	TGTGCCAGCAGTTACCCGGCTGGCGGGGGGGCCATCTCTGGGGCCAACGTCCTGACTTTC	CASSYPAGGGAISGANVLTF
.	TRBV6-5	.	TRBJ1-2	TGTGCCAGCAGCCTCACCGCAGGGGCCTATGGCTACACCTTC	CASSLTAGAYGYTF
.	TRBV12-3/TRBV12-4	TRBD1	TRBJ2-5	TGTGCCAGCAGTCCAGGACAGGGGGAAGAGACCCAGTACTTC	CASSPGQGEETQYF
few	TRBV4-2	TRBD2	TRBJ2-3	TGTGCCAGCAGCCAAGATATTGCGGGGGGGTCTGATACGCAGTATTTT	CASSQDIAGGSDTQYF
few	TRBV10-2	.	TRBJ2-1	TGCGCCAGCAGTGAGACCTCTAGTACGGGTCGATCTGAGCAGTTCTTC	CASSETSSTGRSEQFF
many	TRBV6-2/TRBV6-3	.	TRBJ2-5	TGTGCCAGCAGTTACGGTAGAGAGACCCAGTACTTC	CASSYGRETQYF
few	TRBV29-1	.	TRBJ2-3	TGCAGCGTTGAACCAACGCAGTATTTT	CSVEPTQYF
.	TRBV2	.	TRBJ2-5	TGTGCCAGCAGTGACAGTTCCGAGACCCAGTACTTC	CASSDSSETQYF
.	TRBV19	.	TRBJ1-1	TGTGCCAGTAGTATCCAGGGGAGGGACACTGAAGCTTTCTTT	CASSIQGRDTEAFF
.	TRBV6-1	TRBD2	TRBJ2-3	TGTGCCAGCAGGGGACTAGCGGGAGGGCCTTCCGCTAAAGATACGCAGTATTTT	CASRGLAGGPSAKDTQYF
.	TRBV10-3	.	TRBJ1-1	TGTGCCATCAGTGAGTCGAGAGCAGGGGCGGGGACTGAAGCTTTCTTT	CAISESRAGAGTEAFF
.	TRBV28	.	TRBJ2-4	TGTGCCAGCAGTACCCGACAGGAGTTAGCCAAAAACATTCAGTACTTC	CASSTRQELAKNIQYF
few	TRBV20-1	TRBD2	TRBJ2-1	TGCAGTGCTAGAGACGGGGACTATCCGGAGCAGTTCTTC	CSARDGDYPEQFF
.	TRBV12-3/TRBV12-4	.	TRBJ2-3	TGTGCCAGCAGTTTAGATGTTTGGTTTCCCGGGACTCGCCGCACAGATACGCAGTATTTT	CASSLDVWFPGTRRTDTQYF
once	TRBV29-1	.	TRBJ2-1	TGCAGCGTTGACGTAGTAGACGAGCAGTTCTTC	CSVDVVDEQFF
few	TRBV20-1	.	TRBJ1-1	TGCAGTGCTTGCAGAACAGGGAACACTGAAGCTTTCTTT	CSACRTGNTEAFF